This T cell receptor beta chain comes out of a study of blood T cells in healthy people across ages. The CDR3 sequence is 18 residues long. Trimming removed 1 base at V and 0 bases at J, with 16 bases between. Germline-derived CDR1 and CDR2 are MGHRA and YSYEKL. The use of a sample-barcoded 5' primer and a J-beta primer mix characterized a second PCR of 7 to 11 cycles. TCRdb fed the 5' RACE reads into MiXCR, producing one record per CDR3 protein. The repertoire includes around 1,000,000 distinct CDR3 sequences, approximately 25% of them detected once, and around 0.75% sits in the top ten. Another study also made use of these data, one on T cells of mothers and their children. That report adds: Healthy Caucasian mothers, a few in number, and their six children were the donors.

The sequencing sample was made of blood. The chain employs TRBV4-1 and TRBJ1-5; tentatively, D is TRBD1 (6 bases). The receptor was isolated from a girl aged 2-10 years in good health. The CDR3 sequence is CASSQGVAGADSNQPQHF. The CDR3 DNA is TGCGCCAGCAGCCAAGGCGTGGCAGGGGCCGATAGCAATCAGCCCCAGCATTTT.